This TCR beta chain was recorded in a study of CD8 T cells in Susac syndrome. Sequencing of TCR beta was performed on blood CD8+ T cells and on blood CD4+ T cells. TEMRA cells were FACS-enriched, with CD8+ and CD4+ T cells isolated negatively. RNA, at about 0.45 to 1 ug, was reverse transcribed with random hexamers. TCRdb ran MiXCR on the immunoSEQ multiplex PCR reads and lists one entry per CDR3 protein. The sample shows under 200,000 distinct CDR3 sequences, around 96% of them seen only once. CDR1 GTSNPN and CDR2 SVGIG come from the germline V gene (reference sequence). V lost 1 base, J lost 4 bases, and 5 bases lay in between. The CDR3 is 12 residues long.

The gene calls are TRBV30 and TRBJ2-1; D might be TRBD2 (5 bases). This receptor was taken from a human donor with multiple sclerosis. Sequenced sample: CD8+ T cells from PBMCs. Here the CDR3 DNA reads TGTGCCTGGAGTGCGGGATACAATGAGCAGTTCTTC. Its protein is CAWSAGYNEQFF. The full variable domain, its missing parts supplied by reference TRBV30 and TRBJ2-1, is SQTIHQWPATLVQPVGSPLSLECTVEGTSNPNLYWYRQAAGRGLQLLFYSVGIGQISSEVPQNLSASRPQDRQFILSSKKLLLSDSGFYLCAWSAGYNEQFFGPGTRLTVL.